One sample yielded the 27 T cell receptor beta chains listed below, sequenced in a study of shared clonotypes between healthy human individuals. Method: immunoSEQ multiplex PCR; TCRdb's copy keeps in-frame clones and lacks some. Counted here are 1,500,000 or so clones, 98% occurring once; the ten biggest clones make up 0.36%. The sequencing sample was made of naive CD4+ T cells sorted from blood. Sample subset: CD45RA+ positively selected. The receptors shown here come from a man aged 25 to 40 in good health.

This rearrangement joins TRBV6-1 to TRBJ1-1; 12 positions agree with TRBD1. The CDR3 contains 13 residues. Germline CDR1 reads MNHNS; CDR2 reads SASEGT. Trimming removed 6 bases from V and 10 bases from J; junction bases left unmatched: 6. As DNA, the CDR3 is TGTGCCAGCAGAGGGGGACAGGGGGCTCGAGCTTTCTTT. Translating it yields CASRGGQGARAFF.

V usage is TRBV7-9 and J usage is TRBJ2-7; no definite D call. The germline V and J ends were trimmed by 5 bases and 7 bases, with 18 bases remaining between them. The CDR3 sequence is 14 residues long. CDR1 is SEHNR, CDR2 FQNEAQ, per germline (reference sequence). The DNA of the CDR3 is TGTGCCAGCAGCCCATTTTTACAACAAGGGGAGCAGTACTTC. Its translation: CASSPFLQQGEQYF. Full variable domain (outside the CDR3, taken from reference TRBV7-9 and TRBJ2-7): DTGVSQNPRHKITKRGQNVTFRCDPISEHNRLYWYRQTLGQGPEFLTYFQNEAQLEKSRLLSDRFSAERPKGSFSTLEIQRTEQGDSAMYLCASSPFLQQGEQYFGPGTRLTVT.

V is TRBV6-1 and J is TRBJ2-1; D ambiguous. The V gene lost 0 bases and the J gene lost 0 bases, with 6 bases spanning the gap. The germline V gene encodes CDR1 MNHNS and CDR2 SASEGT. The CDR3 totals 15 residues. CDR3 amino acids: CASSEAASSYNEQFF. The CDR3 DNA follows: TGTGCCAGCAGTGAAGCCGCGAGCTCCTACAATGAGCAGTTCTTC.

This clone was seen only once. V usage is TRBV6-5 and J usage is TRBJ2-1, with 9 positions matching TRBD1. Germline assignment: CDR1 MNHEY and CDR2 SVGAGI. The CDR3 sequence is 16 residues long. The J segment lost 6 bases and the V segment lost 4 bases, leaving 10 bases of the junction unmatched. In DNA form, the CDR3 reads TGTGCCAGCAGTTCCGGACAGGGGAGTCTCGCCAATGAGCAGTTCTTC. As protein: CASSSGQGSLANEQFF.

The chain uses TRBV11-3 and TRBJ2-3; 8 bases map to TRBD2. This CDR3 region has 16 residues. The V segment lost 2 bases and the J segment 4 bases; nucleotides outside the gene matches: 8. CDR1 SGHNT and CDR2 YENEEA come from the germline V gene. The CDR3 coding sequence is TGTGCCAGCAGCTTAACTAGCGGCTATGACGCAGATACGCAGTATTTT. Translated: CASSLTSGYDADTQYF.

The V gene is TRBV19, the J gene TRBJ1-2, with 8 positions matching TRBD1. The V gene end was trimmed by 6 bases and the J gene end by 6 bases; junction bases not matched to a gene: 9. This CDR3 comprises 14 residues. Germline-derived CDR1 and CDR2 are LNHDA and SQIVND (reference sequence). Here the CDR3 DNA reads TGTGCCAGTAGCCTCGGACAGGGTAATCATGGCTACACCTTC. It codes for CASSLGQGNHGYTF. Based on the CDR3 plus reference TRBV19 and TRBJ1-2, the full variable domain is DGGITQSPKYLFRKEGQNVTLSCEQNLNHDAMYWYRQDPGQGLRLIYYSQIVNDFQKGDIAEGYSVSREKKESFPLTVTSAQKNPTAFYLCASSLGQGNHGYTFGSGTRLTVV.

V is TRBV29-1 and J is TRBJ1-3; D gene ambiguous. V lost 2 bases, J lost 2 bases, and 4 bases lay in between. The CDR3 covers 12 residues. Germline CDR1 SQVTM, CDR2 ANQGSEA. The CDR3 DNA reads TGCAGCGTTGAATTTCCTGGAAACACCATATATTTT. This sequence encodes CSVEFPGNTIYF.

The V gene is TRBV28, the J gene TRBJ2-1; perhaps TRBD1 as D (5 bases). The CDR3 is made up of 16 amino acids. Per the germline V gene, CDR1 is MDHEN and CDR2 is SYDVKM. Deletions cut 3 bases from V and 3 bases from J, with 15 bases between. CDR3 bases: TGTGCCAGCAGTTTCAGAAGTCAAGGGGTCTACAATGAGCAGTTCTTC. It codes for CASSFRSQGVYNEQFF. The full variable domain, its missing parts supplied by reference TRBV28 and TRBJ2-1, is DVKVTQSSRYLVKRTGEKVFLECVQDMDHENMFWYRQDPGLGLRLIYFSYDVKMKEKGDIPEGYSVSREKKERFSLILESASTNQTSMYLCASSFRSQGVYNEQFFGPGTRLTVL.

The rearrangement links TRBV5-4 to TRBJ2-7; D is possibly TRBD1 (6 bases). From germline, CDR1 is SGHNT and CDR2 YYREEE (reference sequence). Trimming removed 7 bases from V and 2 bases from J, with 16 bases in between. The CDR3 has 14 amino acids. DNA for the CDR3: TGTGCCAGCTCCACCGGGACAACTACCTACGAGCAGTACTTC. It encodes CASSTGTTTYEQYF. Full variable domain (missing parts from reference TRBV5-4 and TRBJ2-7): ETGVTQSPTHLIKTRGQQVTLRCSSQSGHNTVSWYQQALGQGPQFIFQYYREEENGRGNFPPRFSGLQFPNYSSELNVNALELDDSALYLCASSTGTTTYEQYFGPGTRLTVT.

The V and J genes are TRBV19 and TRBJ1-2; D remains ambiguous. Looked up from germline, CDR1 is LNHDA and CDR2 is SQIVND (reference sequence). Trimming shortened V by 10 bases and J by 0 bases, and 15 bases separated the two germline ends. The CDR3 totals 14 residues. The DNA for the CDR3 is TGTGCCACCGAGGAGGCACCTCCTAACTATGGCTACACCTTC. Translated: CATEEAPPNYGYTF.

This clone was seen a single time. The V gene is TRBV18, the J gene TRBJ2-5; D might be TRBD2 (5 bases). Germline CDR1 KGHSH, CDR2 LQKENI. V was cut by 0 bases and J by 4 bases, with 18 bases left in between. The length of the CDR3 is 17 residues. The CDR3 DNA sequence: TGTGCCAGCTCACCACCTTCCCCGGGAACGAGAAGAGAGACCCAGTACTTC. This translates into CASSPPSPGTRRETQYF.

V is TRBV5-1 and J is TRBJ1-1; no firm D call. Germline V gives CDR1 SGHRS, CDR2 YFSETQ. V was cut by 4 bases and J by 5 bases, with 6 bases left in between. The CDR3 sequence is 11 residues long. The chain's CDR3 is CASSPGTEAFF. CDR3 in DNA: TGCGCCAGCAGCCCCGGAACTGAAGCTTTCTTT.

This clone appeared once. The chain uses TRBV7-2 and TRBJ2-7, with unresolved D. This CDR3 region has 15 residues. V was cut by 3 bases and J by 0 bases, with 12 bases left in between. The germline CDR1 and CDR2 sequences are SGHTA and FQGNSA. The CDR3 region has the DNA TGTGCCAGCAGCTTCGGGTTAGGCTTCTCCTACGAGCAGTACTTC. Protein: CASSFGLGFSYEQYF.

The chain employs TRBV10-3 and TRBJ2-3, with D possibly matching TRBD2 (6 bases). Looked up from germline, CDR1 is ENHRY and CDR2 is SYGVKD. The CDR3 is made up of 14 amino acids. Trimming took 10 bases from V and 1 from J, leaving 15 bases between them. CDR3 DNA: TGTGCCACAGGCCGCGGGACGGGCACAGATACGCAGTATTTT. It is translated as CATGRGTGTDTQYF.

The chain is built from TRBV20-1 and TRBJ2-5, with unresolved D. Per germline, CDR1 DFQATT and CDR2 SNEGSKA (reference sequence). The V gene lost 0 bases and the J gene lost 4 bases, with 3 bases spanning the gap. This CDR3 is 11 amino acids long. In nucleotides, the CDR3 is TGCAGTGCTAGAGATGCAGAGACCCAGTACTTC. Protein sequence: CSARDAETQYF.

The chain combines TRBV6-1 with TRBJ2-7; TRBD1 might be the D (6 bases). Germline loops: CDR1 MNHNS, CDR2 SASEGT. The length of the CDR3 is 14 residues. V was shortened by 6 bases and J by 3 bases, with 15 bases between the two germline ends. The chain's CDR3 is CASRDSLLSYEQYF. In nucleotides, the CDR3 is TGTGCCAGCAGGGACAGCCTCTTGAGCTACGAGCAGTACTTC.

J is TRBJ2-2 and V is TRBV9, with D maybe TRBD1 (7 bases). V was cut by 4 bases and J by 3 bases, with 16 bases left in between. Germline lookup yields CDR1 SGDLS and CDR2 YYNGEE. The CDR3 is 16 residues long. This chain's CDR3 is CASSPGDSRYTGELFF. CDR3 bases: TGTGCCAGCAGCCCGGGGGACAGCCGCTACACCGGGGAGCTGTTTTTT.

The genes are TRBV27 and TRBJ1-1; no clear D. Germline V gene sequence: CDR1 MNHEY, CDR2 SMNVEV (reference sequence). This CDR3 is built from 14 residues. Trimming shortened V by 2 bases and J by 4 bases, and 11 bases separated the two germline ends. The CDR3 nucleotides are TGTGCCAGCAGTTTACCGGGCCCTGGCACTGAAGCTTTCTTT. This encodes CASSLPGPGTEAFF.

The chain links TRBV6-1 to TRBJ1-5; 7 bases align to TRBD1. This CDR3 contains 15 residues. Germline trimming cut 9 bases from V and 4 bases from J; bases unmatched to any gene: 12. CDR1 and CDR2 from the germline V gene are MNHNS and SASEGT. This chain's CDR3 is CASLQGQASNQPQHF. For the CDR3, the DNA is TGTGCCAGTCTTCAAGGACAGGCTTCAAATCAGCCCCAGCATTTT.

The chain employs TRBV4-3 and TRBJ2-4; D assignment may be TRBD1 or TRBD2 (6 bases each). Trimming stripped 5 bases from V and 6 bases from J, with 29 bases between. This CDR3 region has 19 residues. Germline loops: CDR1 LGHNA, CDR2 YSLEER. The CDR3 nucleotides read TGCGCCAGCAGCGAGGTCTCAGGGGTTGGCGGGAATAGAGTAAACATTCAGTACTTC. Translated, it gives CASSEVSGVGGNRVNIQYF.

The V call is TRBV11-3, the J call TRBJ2-7; D not certain. The CDR3 runs 13 residues. Between the trimmed V and J ends, which lost 5 bases and 3 bases, there was a span of 11 bases. Germline assignment: CDR1 SGHNT and CDR2 YENEEA. CDR3 region: CASSPHGNYEQYF. DNA of the CDR3: TGTGCCAGCAGCCCCCATGGGAACTACGAGCAGTACTTC.

The rearrangement uses TRBV5-4 and TRBJ1-1, with D tentatively TRBD1 (5 bases). Germline assignment: CDR1 SGHNT and CDR2 YYREEE (reference sequence). The ends were cut back, 4 bases at V and 8 bases at J, with 15 bases in the middle. CDR3 length equals 13 residues. Written as DNA, the CDR3 is TGTGCCAGCAGCAGACCTCCAGGGACCGAAGCTTTCTTT. Its translation is CASSRPPGTEAFF.

A note on this clone: The same CDR3 is also encoded by other DNA sequences in this sample. The J gene is TRBJ2-3, the V gene TRBV5-1; D tentatively reads TRBD1 or TRBD2 (5 bases each). Germline V CDR1 and CDR2: SGHRS, YFSETQ. V was trimmed by 2 bases and J by 0 bases, leaving 13 bases between them. This CDR3 is built from 16 residues. CDR3 nucleotide sequence: TGCGCCAGCAGCTTCGGGTCGGGGCCTAGCACAGATACGCAGTATTTT. This translates into CASSFGSGPSTDTQYF. The variable domain in full, with the rest retrieved from reference TRBV5-1 and TRBJ2-3, is KAGVTQTPRYLIKTRGQQVTLSCSPISGHRSVSWYQQTPGQGLQFLFEYFSETQRNKGNFPGRFSGRQFSNSRSEMNVSTLELGDSALYLCASSFGSGPSTDTQYFGPGTRLTVL.

The chain links TRBV11-3 to TRBJ2-7; weak D call: TRBD2 (6 bases). The CDR3 extends over 14 amino acids. Germline CDR1 SGHNT, CDR2 YENEEA. The V gene lost 4 bases and the J gene lost 5 bases, with 15 bases spanning the gap. The CDR3 nucleotides read TGTGCCAGCAGCTCCACCTTTACTAGCAACGAGCAGTACTTC. Translation: CASSSTFTSNEQYF.

Written as DNA, the CDR3 is TGTGCCAGCAGGGGGCAGGGCCCTAACTATGGCTACACCTTC. Translating it yields CASRGQGPNYGYTF. V gene TRBV9 combines with J gene TRBJ1-2; D is perhaps TRBD1 (5 bases). Per the germline V gene, CDR1 is SGDLS and CDR2 is YYNGEE. CDR3 length: 14 residues. V was cut by 5 bases and J by 0 bases, with 11 bases left in between.

CDR3 in DNA: TGCGCCAGCAGCTACGGGATTCTCTACAATGAGCAGTTCTTC. Its protein product is CASSYGILYNEQFF. The chain carries TRBV5-1 and TRBJ2-1; D might be TRBD2 (5 bases). From germline, CDR1 is SGHRS and CDR2 YFSETQ. The CDR3 covers 14 residues. V was clipped by 3 bases and J by 3 bases, with 10 bases between them.

V is TRBV7-9 and J is TRBJ1-2; D unresolved. CDR1 SEHNR and CDR2 FQNEAQ come from the germline V gene (reference sequence). V shed 1 base and J shed 3 bases, with 18 bases lying between them. CDR3 length equals 17 residues. The CDR3 sequence: CASSLVREGRTHYGYTF. DNA for the CDR3: TGTGCCAGCAGCTTAGTCAGAGAGGGCAGGACCCACTATGGCTACACCTTC.